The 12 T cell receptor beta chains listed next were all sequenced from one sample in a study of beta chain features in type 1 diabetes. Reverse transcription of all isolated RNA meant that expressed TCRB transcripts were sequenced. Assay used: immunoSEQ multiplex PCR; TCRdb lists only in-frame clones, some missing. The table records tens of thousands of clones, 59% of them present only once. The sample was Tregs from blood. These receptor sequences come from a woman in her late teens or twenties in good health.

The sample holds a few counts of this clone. CDR3 protein: CASSAPPSYEQYF. The CDR3 DNA sequence: TGTGCCAGCAGCGCCCCCCCCAGTTACGAGCAGTACTTC. The V and J genes are TRBV9 and TRBJ2-7; D is ambiguous. The V end lost 3 bases, the J end lost 4 bases, and 11 bases lay between the germline ends. Germline V lookup: CDR1 SGDLS, CDR2 YYNGEE. The CDR3 consists of 13 residues.

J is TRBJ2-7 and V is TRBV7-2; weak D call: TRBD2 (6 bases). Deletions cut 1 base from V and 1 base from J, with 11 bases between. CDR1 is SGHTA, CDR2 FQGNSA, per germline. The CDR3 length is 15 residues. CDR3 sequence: CASSLGLGVSYEQYF. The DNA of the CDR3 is TGTGCCAGCAGCTTAGGACTAGGTGTTTCCTACGAGCAGTACTTC.

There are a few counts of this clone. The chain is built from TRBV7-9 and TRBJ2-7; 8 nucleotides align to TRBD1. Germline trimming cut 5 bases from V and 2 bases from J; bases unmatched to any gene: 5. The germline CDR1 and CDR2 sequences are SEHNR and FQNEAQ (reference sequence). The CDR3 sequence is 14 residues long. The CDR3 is CASSGRQGPYEQYF. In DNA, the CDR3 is TGTGCCAGCAGCGGTCGACAGGGGCCCTACGAGCAGTACTTC.

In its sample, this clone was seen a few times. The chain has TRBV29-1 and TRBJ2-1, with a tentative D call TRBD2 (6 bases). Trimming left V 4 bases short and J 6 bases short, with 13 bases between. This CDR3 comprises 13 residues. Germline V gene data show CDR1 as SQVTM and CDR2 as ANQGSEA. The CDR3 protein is CSVGDSKRNEQFF. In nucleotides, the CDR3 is TGCAGCGTTGGGGACTCTAAGCGCAATGAGCAGTTCTTC.

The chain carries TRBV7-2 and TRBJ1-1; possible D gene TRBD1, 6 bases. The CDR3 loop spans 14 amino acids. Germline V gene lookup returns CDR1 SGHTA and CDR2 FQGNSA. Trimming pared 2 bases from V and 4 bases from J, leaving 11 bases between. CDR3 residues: CASSLTGRSTEAFF. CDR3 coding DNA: TGTGCCAGCAGCTTAACAGGGCGTAGCACTGAAGCTTTCTTT.

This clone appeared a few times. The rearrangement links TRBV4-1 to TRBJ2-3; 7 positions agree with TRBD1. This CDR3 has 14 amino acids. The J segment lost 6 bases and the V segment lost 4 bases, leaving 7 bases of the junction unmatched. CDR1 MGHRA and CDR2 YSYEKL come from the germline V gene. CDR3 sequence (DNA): TGCGCCAGCAGCCCGACAGGGCTCCGGGATACGCAGTATTTT. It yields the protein CASSPTGLRDTQYF.

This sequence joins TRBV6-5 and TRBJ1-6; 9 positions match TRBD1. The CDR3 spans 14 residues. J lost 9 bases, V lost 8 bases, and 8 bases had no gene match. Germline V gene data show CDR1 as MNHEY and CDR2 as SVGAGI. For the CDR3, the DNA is TGTGCCAGCTCACCGGGACAGGGAGGTTCACCCCTCCACTTT. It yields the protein CASSPGQGGSPLHF.

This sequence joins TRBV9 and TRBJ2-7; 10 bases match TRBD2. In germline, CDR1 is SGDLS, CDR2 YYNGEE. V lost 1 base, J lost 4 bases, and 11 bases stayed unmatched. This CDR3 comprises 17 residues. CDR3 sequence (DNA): TGTGCCAGCAGCGTACGGGCTAGCGGGAGTTTTGATTACGAGCAGTACTTC. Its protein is CASSVRASGSFDYEQYF. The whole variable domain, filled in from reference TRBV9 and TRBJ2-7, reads DSGVTQTPKHLITATGQRVTLRCSPRSGDLSVYWYQQSLDQGLQFLIQYYNGEERAKGNILERFSAQQFPDLHSELNLSSLELGDSALYFCASSVRASGSFDYEQYFGPGTRLTVT.

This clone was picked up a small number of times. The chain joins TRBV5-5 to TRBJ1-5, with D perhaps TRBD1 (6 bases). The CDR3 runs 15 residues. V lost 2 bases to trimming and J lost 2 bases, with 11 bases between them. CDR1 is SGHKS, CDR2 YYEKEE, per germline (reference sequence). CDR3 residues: CASSLGAGGNQPQHF. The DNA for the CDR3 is TGTGCCAGCAGCTTAGGGGCAGGGGGCAATCAGCCCCAGCATTTT. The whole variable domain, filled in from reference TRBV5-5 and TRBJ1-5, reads DAGVTQSPTHLIKTRGQQVTLRCSPISGHKSVSWYQQVLGQGPQFIFQYYEKEERGRGNFPDRFSARQFPNYSSELNVNALLLGDSALYLCASSLGAGGNQPQHFGDGTRLSIL.

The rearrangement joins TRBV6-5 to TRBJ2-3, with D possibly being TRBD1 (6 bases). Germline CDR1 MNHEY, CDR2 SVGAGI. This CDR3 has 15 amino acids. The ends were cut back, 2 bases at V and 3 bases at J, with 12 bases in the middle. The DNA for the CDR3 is TGTGCCAGCAGTTACGGGGGCAGAAAGACAGATACGCAGTATTTT. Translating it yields CASSYGGRKTDTQYF.

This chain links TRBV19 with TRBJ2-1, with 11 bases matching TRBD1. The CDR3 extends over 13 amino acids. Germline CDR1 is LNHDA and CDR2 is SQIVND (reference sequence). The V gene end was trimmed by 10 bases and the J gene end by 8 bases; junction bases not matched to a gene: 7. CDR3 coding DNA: TGTGCCACCCGGACAGGGGGCAGCTATGAGCAGTTCTTC. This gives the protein CATRTGGSYEQFF.

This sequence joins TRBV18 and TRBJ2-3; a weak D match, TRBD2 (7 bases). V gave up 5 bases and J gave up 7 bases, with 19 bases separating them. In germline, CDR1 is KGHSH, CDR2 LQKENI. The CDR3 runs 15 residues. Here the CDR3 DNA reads TGTGCCAGCTCATACCTCGGGGGGCCGGAAAATACGCAGTATTTT. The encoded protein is CASSYLGGPENTQYF. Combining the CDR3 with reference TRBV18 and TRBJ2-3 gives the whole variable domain NAGVMQNPRHLVRRRGQEARLRCSPMKGHSHVYWYRQLPEEGLKFMVYLQKENIIDESGMPKERFSAEFPKEGPSILRIQQVVRGDSAAYFCASSYLGGPENTQYFGPGTRLTVL.